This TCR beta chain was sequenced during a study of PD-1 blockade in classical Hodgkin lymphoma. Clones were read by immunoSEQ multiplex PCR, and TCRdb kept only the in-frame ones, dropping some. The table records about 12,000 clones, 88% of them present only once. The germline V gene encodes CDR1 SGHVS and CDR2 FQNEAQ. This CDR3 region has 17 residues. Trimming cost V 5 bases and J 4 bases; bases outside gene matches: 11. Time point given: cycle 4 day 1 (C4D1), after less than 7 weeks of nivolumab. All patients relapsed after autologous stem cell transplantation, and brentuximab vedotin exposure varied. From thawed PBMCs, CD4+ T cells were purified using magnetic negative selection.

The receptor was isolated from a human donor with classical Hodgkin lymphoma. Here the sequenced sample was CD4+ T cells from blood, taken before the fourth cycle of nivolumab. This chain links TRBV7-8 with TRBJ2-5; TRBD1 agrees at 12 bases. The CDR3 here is CASSHRAGQGAGETQYF. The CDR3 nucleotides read TGTGCCAGCAGCCACAGAGCGGGACAGGGGGCGGGAGAGACCCAGTACTTC.